One sample yielded the 10 T cell receptor beta chains listed below, sequenced in a study of T cells in Graves' hyperthyroidism and ophthalmopathy (dated by TCRdb to about 2019). The method was multiplex PCR. This sample was sequenced with an Illumina HiSeq 2000. The TCR beta CDR3 regions were amplified from RNA transcripts. The TCR CDR3 was subjected to a first round of RT-PCR using the HTBI primer set and the Qiagen OneStep RT-PCR kit. TCRdb trimmed the raw reads at Q25, called clones with MiXCR and kept productive beta chains. Each CDR3 protein gets just one entry, which takes the most common genes and DNA from the rows behind it. The sample contains around 440,000 distinct CDR3 sequences, about 15% of them found a single time. Clones ranked in the top ten supply around 7.7% of the sample. What was sequenced was blood. The receptors stem from a woman under 30 with Graves' hyperthyroidism.

The gene calls are TRBV27 and TRBJ2-3; 7 nucleotides agree with TRBD2. This CDR3 has 17 amino acids. V lost 2 bases, J lost 6 bases, and 14 bases stayed unmatched. Germline values: CDR1 MNHEY, CDR2 SMNVEV (reference sequence). The CDR3 nucleotides are TGTGCCAGCAGTTTAGGCACTAGCGCTCGAGTCAGGGATACGCAGTATTTT. Its protein is CASSLGTSARVRDTQYF.

This rearrangement joins TRBV5-1 to TRBJ1-1; the D gene is possibly TRBD1 (6 bases). This CDR3 is 14 amino acids long. Trimming removed 2 bases at V and 3 bases at J, with 11 bases between. Germline assignment: CDR1 SGHRS and CDR2 YFSETQ. CDR3: CASSFTGFYTEAFF. DNA of the CDR3: TGCGCCAGCAGCTTCACAGGGTTTTACACTGAAGCTTTCTTT. The complete variable domain, with remaining parts taken from reference TRBV5-1 and TRBJ1-1, reads KAGVTQTPRYLIKTRGQQVTLSCSPISGHRSVSWYQQTPGQGLQFLFEYFSETQRNKGNFPGRFSGRQFSNSRSEMNVSTLELGDSALYLCASSFTGFYTEAFFGQGTRLTVV.

This clonotype was observed a few times. The chain uses TRBV11-3 and TRBJ2-1; 8 bases are a match to TRBD1. J lost 5 bases, V lost 8 bases, and 11 bases had no gene match. This CDR3 region has 15 residues. In germline, CDR1 is SGHNT, CDR2 YENEEA. The CDR3 sequence: CASCIRDRTHNEQFF. The CDR3, as DNA: TGTGCCAGCTGCATCCGGGACAGGACCCACAATGAGCAGTTCTTC.

This clonotype was observed many times. V usage is TRBV6-5 and J usage is TRBJ1-1; weak D call: TRBD1 (6 bases). Germline values: CDR1 MNHEY, CDR2 SVGAGI. V was shortened by 2 bases and J by 5 bases, with 18 bases between the two germline ends. The CDR3 sequence is 16 residues long. This chain's CDR3 is CASSYGQWTDRTEAFF. CDR3 nucleotides: TGTGCCAGCAGTTACGGCCAATGGACAGATCGGACTGAAGCTTTCTTT.

The chain is built from TRBV20-1 and TRBJ1-2, with 7 bases that match TRBD1. The CDR3 has 14 amino acids. V shed 4 bases, J shed 2 bases, and the junction held 7 bases outside the gene matches. Germline V gene sequence: CDR1 DFQATT, CDR2 SNEGSKA (reference sequence). The CDR3 loop reads CSATGGGRNYGYTF. The CDR3 nucleotides read TGCAGTGCTACAGGGGGGGGGCGAAACTATGGCTACACCTTC.

The rearrangement uses TRBV6-1 and TRBJ2-5; possibly TRBD1 or TRBD2 for D (5 bases each). The length of the CDR3 is 14 residues. The germline V gene encodes CDR1 MNHNS and CDR2 SASEGT. Trimming left V 6 bases short and J 5 bases short, with 16 bases between. The CDR3 nucleotides read TGTGCCAGCAGCACCGCCGGGGCAACCGAGACCCAGTACTTC. Translation: CASSTAGATETQYF.

This clonotype was detected only a few times. Written as DNA, the CDR3 is TGTGCCAGCAGTTACGCCTTCCGGGACAGGGGTACAGATACGCAGTATTTT. As protein: CASSYAFRDRGTDTQYF. J is TRBJ2-3 and V is TRBV6-2 or TRBV6-3; 10 positions agree with TRBD1. The CDR3 runs 17 residues. CDR1 is MNHEY and CDR2 is SVGEGT in the germline V gene. Trimming cost V 2 bases and J 3 bases; bases outside gene matches: 8.

This clonotype was detected ten times or more. The DNA of the CDR3 is TGTGCCAGCAGCCAAGGGCAGAGGAAGAACACTGAAGCTTTCTTT. Translated, it gives CASSQGQRKNTEAFF. This sequence joins TRBV3-1 and TRBJ1-1; D gene uncertain. Germline V lookup: CDR1 LGHDT, CDR2 YNNKEL (reference sequence). V lost 1 base and J lost 1, with 10 bases in between. The CDR3 consists of 15 residues.

This clonotype occurred many times. The chain combines TRBV20-1 with TRBJ2-7; 8 nucleotides line up with TRBD1. CDR1 and CDR2 from the germline V gene are DFQATT and SNEGSKA (reference sequence). CDR3 length: 13 residues. Germline trimming cut 0 bases from V and 7 bases from J; bases unmatched to any gene: 5. CDR3 DNA: TGCAGTGCTAGAGATGGCAGGGGGCAAGAGCAGTACTTC. This gives the protein CSARDGRGQEQYF.

This clonotype came up a few times. The rearrangement links TRBV27 to TRBJ1-2; 7 bases align to TRBD1. The V gene end was trimmed by 3 bases and the J gene end by 6 bases; junction bases not matched to a gene: 4. This CDR3 has 13 amino acids. Germline CDR1 is MNHEY and CDR2 is SMNVEV (reference sequence). The DNA for the CDR3 is TGTGCCAGCAGTTTGAGGGGGCGCGATGGCTACACCTTC. Amino acid sequence: CASSLRGRDGYTF.